The next 29 T cell receptor beta chains were all read from a single sample in a study of neoadjuvant nivolumab and ipilimumab in lung cancer. The data were produced by immunoSEQ multiplex PCR, yet TCRdb's version contains in-frame clones alone and is incomplete. The sample yields approximately 30,000 clones, approximately 90% seen once. Source: peripheral blood, taken after neoadjuvant nivolumab, alone or with ipilimumab, at or shortly before surgery. The receptors here all came from an adult with non-small cell lung cancer.

This chain uses TRBV27 with TRBJ2-3; TRBD1 matches at 10 bases. Germline assignment: CDR1 MNHEY and CDR2 SMNVEV (reference sequence). The trim removed 7 bases at V and 10 bases at J, leaving 11 bases unmatched. CDR3 length: 14 residues. The CDR3 here is CASMWTGGTIAQYF. CDR3 nucleotide sequence: TGTGCCAGCATGTGGACAGGGGGTACCATTGCGCAGTATTTT.

This clone occurred a few times. This chain's CDR3 is CASRTSGGYEQYF. CDR3 nucleotides: TGTGCCAGCAGGACTAGCGGGGGCTACGAGCAGTACTTC. The chain couples TRBV6-5 to TRBJ2-7; 12 bases line up with TRBD2. The CDR3 is 13 amino acids. V gave up 6 bases and J gave up 3 bases; unmatched junction bases: 0. CDR1 is MNHEY, CDR2 SVGAGI, per germline.

This clone has just one count. The chain links TRBV20-1 to TRBJ2-1; D is ambiguous. The CDR3 length is 11 residues. Germline loops: CDR1 DFQATT, CDR2 SNEGSKA (reference sequence). Trimming stripped 1 base from V and 7 bases from J, with 5 bases between. The CDR3: CSARVVNEQFF. The CDR3 nucleotides are TGCAGTGCTAGAGTGGTGAATGAGCAGTTCTTC.

The chain combines TRBV7-8 with TRBJ2-3, with a possible D match to TRBD1 (6 bases). The V end was cut by 5 bases, the J end by 1 base, with 13 bases between. Germline V lookup: CDR1 SGHVS, CDR2 FQNEAQ. The CDR3 length is 15 residues. The CDR3 nucleotides read TGTGCCAGCAGCCAGGGGTCGTGGGGCACAGATACGCAGTATTTT. Its translation is CASSQGSWGTDTQYF.

This clone has a handful of counts. The CDR3 reads CASSLVGQSHNEQFF. The CDR3 DNA is TGTGCCAGCAGCTTAGTTGGACAATCCCACAATGAGCAGTTCTTC. The chain employs TRBV7-9 and TRBJ2-1; D possibly corresponds to TRBD1 (5 bases). The germline V gene encodes CDR1 SEHNR and CDR2 FQNEAQ (reference sequence). The CDR3 totals 15 residues. V was pared by 1 base and J by 5 bases, with 12 bases between.

The chain joins TRBV5-4 to TRBJ2-5; perhaps D is TRBD1 or TRBD2 (6 bases each). Looked up from germline, CDR1 is SGHNT and CDR2 is YYREEE (reference sequence). Trimming removed 6 bases from V and 4 bases from J, with 13 bases in between. CDR3 length: 13 amino acids. The CDR3 here is CASTRRGAETQYF. Written as DNA, the CDR3 is TGTGCCAGCACCCGGAGGGGGGCAGAGACCCAGTACTTC.

The rearrangement links TRBV7-2 to TRBJ2-5; TRBD2 matches at 16 bases. CDR1 is SGHTA and CDR2 is FQGNSA in the germline V gene. This CDR3 region has 15 residues. J was trimmed by 5 bases and V by 4 bases; bases with no gene match: 1. The CDR3 DNA sequence: TGTGCCAGCAGCTCGGGACTAGCGGGGGGGGAGACCCAGTACTTC. It yields the protein CASSSGLAGGETQYF.

CDR3 protein: CASSPQTSGVTDTQYF. In nucleotides, the CDR3 is TGTGCCAGCTCACCACAGACTAGCGGGGTGACAGATACGCAGTATTTT. This rearrangement joins TRBV18 to TRBJ2-3; TRBD2 matches at 11 bases. The CDR3 contains 16 residues. V was pared by 1 base and J by 3 bases, with 3 bases of the junction left unmatched. CDR1 KGHSH and CDR2 LQKENI come from the germline V gene.

The chain uses TRBV4-3 and TRBJ1-2; possible D gene TRBD1, 6 bases. The V and J ends lost 2 bases and 4 bases respectively, with 14 bases between them. The CDR3 spans 15 residues. Looked up from germline, CDR1 is LGHNA and CDR2 is YSLEER. Here the CDR3 DNA reads TGCGCCAGCAGCCAAAGTAACACGGGGGCCTATGGCTACACCTTC. This gives the protein CASSQSNTGAYGYTF.

The chain recombines TRBV5-4 with TRBJ1-2; weak D call: TRBD1 (6 bases). The CDR3 extends over 15 amino acids. V was cut by 4 bases and J by 0 bases, with 13 bases left in between. CDR1 is SGHNT, CDR2 YYREEE, per germline (reference sequence). The CDR3 loop reads CASSIQTGANYGYTF. The CDR3 DNA follows: TGTGCCAGCAGCATCCAGACAGGAGCTAACTATGGCTACACCTTC.

The rearrangement links TRBV9 to TRBJ2-1; possibly TRBD1 or TRBD2 for D (6 bases each). V lost 0 bases and J lost 0, with 7 bases in between. CDR1 is SGDLS and CDR2 is YYNGEE in the germline V gene. This CDR3 contains 15 residues. The CDR3 DNA reads TGTGCCAGCAGCGTAGGGGGGGCCTCCTACAATGAGCAGTTCTTC. Its translation: CASSVGGASYNEQFF.

This chain joins TRBV2 and TRBJ2-3; TRBD2 matches 8 bases. The CDR3 sequence is 15 residues long. With 5 bases clipped from V and 2 bases from J, the junction kept 6 bases outside the gene matches. Germline CDR1 reads SNHLY; CDR2 reads FYNNEI. The CDR3 DNA sequence: TGTGCCAGCAGTATAAGCGGGGGTTACACAGATACGCAGTATTTT. This sequence encodes CASSISGGYTDTQYF.

The J gene is TRBJ2-2, the V gene TRBV5-6; 10 bases line up with TRBD1. The CDR3 contains 15 residues. Germline CDR1 is SGHDT and CDR2 is YYEEEE. The J segment lost 3 bases and the V segment lost 5 bases, leaving 4 bases of the junction unmatched. Here the CDR3 DNA reads TGTGCCAGCAGACGACAGGGGGCGGACACCGGGGAGCTGTTTTTT. This gives the protein CASRRQGADTGELFF.

The J gene is TRBJ1-1, the V gene TRBV10-3; the D is unclear. Germline CDR1 ENHRY, CDR2 SYGVKD. The CDR3 runs to 14 residues. Trimming took off 8 bases at V and 1 base at J, with 14 bases between the two ends. CDR3 in DNA: TGTGCCATCGGATCAGGAGTCCCGAACACTGAAGCTTTCTTT. It yields the protein CAIGSGVPNTEAFF.

V is TRBV2 and J is TRBJ2-3, with D perhaps assigned TRBD1 or TRBD2 (6 bases each). Germline assignment: CDR1 SNHLY and CDR2 FYNNEI. The V and J ends lost 10 bases and 6 bases respectively, with 20 bases between them. This CDR3 is 14 amino acids long. In DNA, the CDR3 is TGTGCCACCTCCTGGGGGGCGGAAGGGGATACGCAGTATTTT. It codes for CATSWGAEGDTQYF.

This clone was counted a single time. The gene calls are TRBV4-1 and TRBJ1-1; D unresolved. The CDR3 sequence is 15 residues long. Trimming took 1 base from V and 0 from J, leaving 9 bases between them. Germline CDR1 is MGHRA and CDR2 is YSYEKL. CDR3 nucleotides: TGCGCCAGCAGCCAAGCTACAGTTCTGAACACTGAAGCTTTCTTT. The encoded protein is CASSQATVLNTEAFF.

The chain uses TRBV11-3 and TRBJ2-5, with 8 bases that match TRBD1. Germline loops: CDR1 SGHNT, CDR2 YENEEA. V was pared by 3 bases and J by 5 bases, with 8 bases of the junction left unmatched. This CDR3 has 15 amino acids. In DNA form, the CDR3 reads TGTGCCAGCAGCTTGGGGACAGGCGCGTGGGAGACCCAGTACTTC. It translates to CASSLGTGAWETQYF.

The chain carries TRBV2 and TRBJ2-5; D possibly corresponds to TRBD1 (7 bases). Germline CDR1 SNHLY, CDR2 FYNNEI. The CDR3 loop spans 12 amino acids. Trimming took 3 bases from V and 7 from J, leaving 9 bases between them. The CDR3 here is CASSEQGGTQYF. DNA of the CDR3: TGTGCCAGCAGTGAGCAGGGGGGGACCCAGTACTTC.

The rearrangement uses TRBV2 and TRBJ2-5; D is ambiguous. V lost 2 bases and J 1 base, leaving 8 bases between the germline ends. The CDR3 runs 14 residues. Germline lookup yields CDR1 SNHLY and CDR2 FYNNEI. The CDR3 loop is CASSEWAGQETQYF. CDR3 sequence (DNA): TGTGCCAGCAGTGAATGGGCAGGCCAAGAGACCCAGTACTTC.

The V gene is TRBV10-1, the J gene TRBJ1-5, with D perhaps TRBD1 (5 bases). The CDR3 spans 16 residues. The V end was cut by 7 bases, the J end by 0 bases, with 16 bases between. Germline V gene data show CDR1 as WNHNN and CDR2 as SYGVQD (reference sequence). The CDR3 sequence is CASTRDGQHSNQPQHF. The CDR3, as DNA: TGCGCCAGCACCCGGGACGGCCAACATAGCAATCAGCCCCAGCATTTT.

V usage is TRBV5-1 and J usage is TRBJ2-5; 10 bases are shared with TRBD2. After removal of 7 bases from V and 2 bases from J, the junction contained 5 bases not matched to a gene. The CDR3 is 14 residues long. Germline values: CDR1 SGHRS, CDR2 YFSETQ. The CDR3 bases are TGCGCCAGCGGACCACTAGCGGGGCAAGAGACCCAGTACTTC. Protein sequence: CASGPLAGQETQYF.

Only one count was recorded for this clone. The V gene is TRBV18, the J gene TRBJ2-5; TRBD1 or TRBD2 may be the D gene (5 bases each). The CDR3 totals 15 residues. Germline V CDR1 and CDR2: KGHSH, LQKENI. The ends were cut back, 3 bases at V and 2 bases at J, with 13 bases in the middle. In nucleotides, the CDR3 is TGTGCCAGCTCACCTAGTTGGGACGGACAAGAGACCCAGTACTTC. It yields the protein CASSPSWDGQETQYF.

The chain recombines TRBV4-1 with TRBJ1-2; 9 bases agree with TRBD1. The ends lost 1 base at V and 0 bases at J; junction bases unmatched: 0. Germline V gene data show CDR1 as MGHRA and CDR2 as YSYEKL. This CDR3 contains 15 residues. CDR3 coding DNA: TGCGCCAGCAGCCAAGGACAGGGGGCTAACTATGGCTACACCTTC. This encodes CASSQGQGANYGYTF.

The chain uses TRBV25-1 and TRBJ2-1, with D tentatively TRBD1 (5 bases). CDR3 size: 16 residues. CDR1 is MGHDK, CDR2 SYGVNS, per germline. V lost 1 base and J 6 bases, leaving 16 bases between the germline ends. The CDR3: CASSELRGFSSNEQFF. The CDR3 DNA reads TGTGCCAGCAGTGAATTAAGGGGATTCAGTTCCAATGAGCAGTTCTTC.

The rearrangement joins TRBV11-2 to TRBJ2-1; possible D gene TRBD1, 5 bases. The length of the CDR3 is 14 residues. Germline CDR1 reads SGHAT; CDR2 reads FQNNGV. The V and J ends lost 2 bases and 4 bases respectively, with 9 bases between them. The CDR3 DNA sequence: TGTGCCAGCAGCTTACAGGGTCCGTACAATGAGCAGTTCTTC. It yields the protein CASSLQGPYNEQFF.

The chain is built from TRBV27 and TRBJ1-1, with D uncertain. There are 20 residues in the CDR3. The germline V gene encodes CDR1 MNHEY and CDR2 SMNVEV (reference sequence). Deletions cut 0 bases from V and 3 bases from J, with 26 bases between. In DNA, the CDR3 is TGTGCCAGCAGTTTATCCCCCGCGTCAGCCCCAACCGGAGGGCACACTGAAGCTTTCTTT. Its protein product is CASSLSPASAPTGGHTEAFF.

The chain employs TRBV18 and TRBJ2-7; the D gene is possibly TRBD2 (5 bases). CDR3 length: 13 residues. Germline V gene sequence: CDR1 KGHSH, CDR2 LQKENI. The V gene lost 6 bases and the J gene lost 1 base, with 10 bases spanning the gap. The CDR3 region has the DNA TGTGCCAGCTCTCAAGCGGAATCCTACGAGCAGTACTTC. Encoded protein: CASSQAESYEQYF.

In its sample, this clone was seen a few times. The chain uses TRBV7-6 and TRBJ2-4, with TRBD2 matching 13 bases. This CDR3 is built from 14 residues. The germline gives CDR1 SGHVS, CDR2 FNYEAQ. The V and J ends lost 9 bases and 8 bases, in that order; junction bases with no gene match: 7. CDR3 residues: CASTSGGAMDIQYF. As DNA, the CDR3 is TGTGCCAGTACTAGCGGGGGGGCTATGGACATTCAGTACTTC.

The rearrangement links TRBV7-6 to TRBJ2-7; 10 bases align to TRBD1. The CDR3 is made up of 14 amino acids. Unmatched junction bases numbered 5, after V lost 6 bases and J lost 3 bases. CDR1 and CDR2 from the germline V gene are SGHVS and FNYEAQ. DNA for the CDR3: TGTGCCAGCAGTTCCCGGGACAGGGGCTACGAGCAGTACTTC. Protein: CASSSRDRGYEQYF.